These 14 T cell receptor beta chains share one sample of origin, sequenced in a study of beta chain features in type 1 diabetes. The isolated RNA, all of it, was reverse transcribed, so expressed TCRB transcripts were what got sequenced. The table came from immunoSEQ multiplex PCR; TCRdb's copy has only in-frame clones and leaves some out. The sample lists roughly 180,000 clones, about an eighth occurring once. Source material: central memory CD4+ T cells from blood. These receptors were taken from a woman younger than 30 in good health.

This clone came up a few times. The chain links TRBV7-6 to TRBJ1-5; D might be TRBD1 (6 bases). Trimming removed 1 base at V and 1 base at J, with 11 bases between. The V gene's germline CDR1 is SGHVS and CDR2 FNYEAQ. The CDR3 length is 16 residues. The CDR3 here is CASSLGRGGSNQPQHF. The CDR3 DNA reads as TGTGCCAGCAGCTTAGGCAGGGGCGGCAGCAATCAGCCCCAGCATTTT.

Remarks on this clone: The sample has other DNA sequences that encode this CDR3 too. CDR3 nucleotide sequence: TGTGCCAGCAGTCCCCCGGGACTAGCGGGAGACGAGCAGTACTTC. Its translation: CASSPPGLAGDEQYF. This chain uses TRBV28 with TRBJ2-7, with 14 bases fitting TRBD2. The ends lost 5 bases at V and 5 bases at J; junction bases unmatched: 5. The CDR3 has 15 amino acids. CDR1 MDHEN and CDR2 SYDVKM come from the germline V gene.

This clone was seen a handful of times. The chain recombines TRBV29-1 with TRBJ2-1; TRBD2 matches 12 bases. Unmatched junction bases numbered 9, after V lost 6 bases and J lost 12 bases. The V gene's germline CDR1 is SQVTM and CDR2 ANQGSEA. The CDR3 extends over 13 amino acids. The DNA of the CDR3 is TGCAGCGTCGGACTAGCGGGAAAGTCGGGGCAGTTCTTC. Translated: CSVGLAGKSGQFF.

The chain couples TRBV6-6 to TRBJ2-7, with 7 bases that match TRBD1. CDR3 length equals 14 residues. V was clipped by 9 bases and J by 0 bases; unmatched bases: 8. Germline V lookup: CDR1 MNHNY, CDR2 SVGAGI (reference sequence). CDR3 in amino acids: CASLPGGSSYEQYF. CDR3 nucleotide sequence: TGTGCCAGTCTCCCAGGGGGAAGCTCCTACGAGCAGTACTTC.

The chain recombines TRBV9 with TRBJ1-5; D unresolved. Between the trimmed V and J ends, which lost 3 bases and 2 bases, there was a span of 9 bases. Germline CDR1 and CDR2: SGDLS and YYNGEE. This CDR3 has 14 residues. The CDR3 spells CASSAGLGNQPQHF. CDR3 sequence (DNA): TGTGCCAGCAGCGCCGGACTGGGCAATCAGCCCCAGCATTTT.

The rearrangement links TRBV19 to TRBJ1-1, with no clear D. In germline, CDR1 is LNHDA, CDR2 SQIVND (reference sequence). Between the trimmed V and J ends, which lost 5 bases and 1 base, there was a span of 14 bases. This CDR3 spans 15 amino acids. DNA of the CDR3: TGTGCCAGTAGTGGACGGGGTTTTTGGAACACTGAAGCTTTCTTT. It codes for CASSGRGFWNTEAFF.

This clone has just a few counts. J is TRBJ2-3 and V is TRBV19; 13 nucleotides match TRBD2. The CDR3 has 16 residues. Trimming took 6 bases from V and 6 from J; bases not matched to a gene: 9. CDR1 LNHDA and CDR2 SQIVND come from the germline V gene (reference sequence). CDR3 in amino acids: CASSQGLAGVLDTQYF. CDR3 bases: TGTGCCAGTAGCCAAGGACTAGCGGGAGTTTTGGATACGCAGTATTTT.

This clone was picked up a small number of times. The chain carries TRBV5-1 and TRBJ1-2; TRBD1 aligns across 7 bases. The CDR3 is 17 residues long. V trimming: 5 bases; J trimming: 3 bases; junction bases outside the gene matches: 16. CDR1 and CDR2 (germline): SGHRS, YFSETQ. This CDR3 reads CASSPGQDLSIYYGYTF. The CDR3 DNA follows: TGCGCCAGCAGTCCTGGACAGGACCTTAGTATATACTATGGCTACACCTTC.

The chain carries TRBV20-1 and TRBJ1-5; D not resolved. Germline V gene lookup returns CDR1 DFQATT and CDR2 SNEGSKA (reference sequence). The V end was cut by 3 bases, the J end by 2 bases, with 2 bases between. This CDR3 has 11 residues. Written as DNA, the CDR3 is TGCAGTGCTAGCGGCAATCAGCCCCAGCATTTT. Its protein product is CSASGNQPQHF.

This clone was detected only a few times. The chain combines TRBV15 with TRBJ1-2; possibly TRBD1 for D (6 bases). The CDR3 consists of 14 residues. The germline CDR1 and CDR2 sequences are LNHNV and YYDKDF (reference sequence). Trimming cost V 4 bases and J 6 bases, with 15 bases left between them. The CDR3, as DNA: TGTGCCACCAGCAAACAGGGAGTAACCCATGGCTACACCTTC. It encodes CATSKQGVTHGYTF.

J is TRBJ2-7 and V is TRBV5-1, with a tentative D call TRBD2 (5 bases). The CDR3 has 13 amino acids. The V gene's germline CDR1 is SGHRS and CDR2 YFSETQ. Trimming shortened V by 1 base and J by 5 bases, and 10 bases separated the two germline ends. Here the CDR3 reads CASSLTSGHEQYF. The CDR3 nucleotides are TGCGCCAGCAGCTTGACTAGTGGGCACGAGCAGTACTTC.

This chain's CDR3 is CASSGRTSGYYPPVGEQYF. CDR3 DNA sequence: TGTGCCAGCAGCGGGCGGACTAGCGGGTATTACCCCCCCGTTGGCGAGCAGTACTTC. V usage is TRBV9 and J usage is TRBJ2-7; 11 bases match TRBD2. Germline-derived CDR1 and CDR2 are SGDLS and YYNGEE. The V segment lost 3 bases and the J segment 6 bases; nucleotides outside the gene matches: 20. CDR3 size: 19 residues.

The chain combines TRBV11-3 with TRBJ2-6; 7 bases align to TRBD1. Trimming took 4 bases from V and 0 from J; bases not matched to a gene: 6. The CDR3 totals 17 residues. From germline, CDR1 is SGHNT and CDR2 YENEEA. CDR3 sequence reads: CASSSPGQHSGANVLTF. Written as DNA, the CDR3 is TGTGCCAGCAGCTCCCCGGGACAGCACTCTGGGGCCAACGTCCTGACTTTC.

This chain connects TRBV6-5 to TRBJ2-7; TRBD2 might be the D (6 bases). Germline loops: CDR1 MNHEY, CDR2 SVGAGI. The CDR3 loop spans 16 amino acids. The V gene lost 2 bases and the J gene lost 0 bases, with 14 bases spanning the gap. The CDR3 DNA is TGTGCCAGCAGTTACAGTCCTAGCGTCATCTCCTACGAGCAGTACTTC. Translated: CASSYSPSVISYEQYF.